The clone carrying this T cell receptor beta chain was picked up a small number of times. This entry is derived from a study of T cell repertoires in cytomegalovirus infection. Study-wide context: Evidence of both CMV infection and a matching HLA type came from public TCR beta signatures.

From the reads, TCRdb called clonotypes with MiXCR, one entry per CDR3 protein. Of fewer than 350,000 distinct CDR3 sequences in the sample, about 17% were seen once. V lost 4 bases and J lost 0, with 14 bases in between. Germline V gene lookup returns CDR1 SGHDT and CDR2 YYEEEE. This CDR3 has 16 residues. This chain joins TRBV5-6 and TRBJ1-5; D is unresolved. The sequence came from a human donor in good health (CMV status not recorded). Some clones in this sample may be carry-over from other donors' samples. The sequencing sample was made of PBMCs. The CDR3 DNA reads TGTGCCAGCAGCCACCTCCGCGCTAATAGCAATCAGCCCCAGCATTTT. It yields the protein CASSHLRANSNQPQHF.